The 18 T cell receptor beta chains given below trace back to one sample, sequenced in a study of preoperative IRX-2 immunotherapy in early breast cancer. Noted treatment: preoperative locoregional IRX-2 cytokine immunotherapy. The protocol was immunoSEQ multiplex PCR, while the TCRdb copy is restricted to in-frame clones and leaves out a portion. In the table there are around 25,000 clones, 70% to 90% of which are singletons. This specimen consisted of tumor tissue, obtained after IRX-2 immunotherapy. The receptor source for this set is a human donor with breast cancer.

V is TRBV20-1 and J is TRBJ2-7; weak D call: TRBD1 (5 bases). The germline gives CDR1 DFQATT, CDR2 SNEGSKA (reference sequence). The CDR3 totals 11 residues. V lost 6 bases to trimming and J lost 5 bases, with 11 bases between them. The CDR3 region has the DNA TGCAGTGCCCTCCAGGGAAACGAGCAGTACGTC. This encodes CSALQGNEQYV.

This chain connects TRBV7-9 to TRBJ2-5; TRBD1 matches at 10 bases. The CDR3 sequence is 16 residues long. Germline V gene sequence: CDR1 SEHNR, CDR2 FQNEAQ (reference sequence). The trim removed 0 bases at V and 4 bases at J, leaving 5 bases unmatched. The CDR3 here is CASSLAGTGVGETQYF. CDR3 nucleotide sequence: TGTGCCAGCAGCTTAGCCGGGACAGGGGTAGGAGAGACCCAGTACTTC.

This clone was observed a single time. The chain employs TRBV6-6 and TRBJ2-6; the D gene could be TRBD1 or TRBD2 (5 bases each). Trimming removed 10 bases from V and 0 bases from J, with 13 bases in between. CDR3 length: 15 amino acids. From germline, CDR1 is MNHNY and CDR2 SVGAGI (reference sequence). CDR3 in amino acids: CATLGRSSGANVLTF. CDR3 coding DNA: TGTGCCACCCTGGGACGAAGCTCTGGGGCCAACGTCCTGACTTTC.

J is TRBJ2-5 and V is TRBV5-1; 8 positions match TRBD2. V was clipped by 4 bases and J by 5 bases; unmatched bases: 10. CDR1 is SGHRS, CDR2 YFSETQ, per germline. The CDR3 extends over 15 amino acids. CDR3 DNA sequence: TGCGCCAGCAGCACAGGGCGGGGGGTCGGGGAGACCCAGTACTTC. It yields the protein CASSTGRGVGETQYF.

The chain employs TRBV19 and TRBJ2-4; 8 nucleotides match TRBD2. CDR1 is LNHDA, CDR2 SQIVND, per germline (reference sequence). Trimming removed 3 bases from V and 8 bases from J; junction bases left unmatched: 12. The CDR3 totals 16 residues. The DNA for the CDR3 is TGTGCCAGTAGTATTTTTGCGGGGGGTAAAAGGGACATTCAGTACTTC. It is translated as CASSIFAGGKRDIQYF. The full variable domain, completed using reference TRBV19 and TRBJ2-4, is DGGITQSPKYLFRKEGQNVTLSCEQNLNHDAMYWYRQDPGQGLRLIYYSQIVNDFQKGDIAEGYSVSREKKESFPLTVTSAQKNPTAFYLCASSIFAGGKRDIQYFGAGTRLSVL.

V usage is TRBV6-1 and J usage is TRBJ2-7; D is perhaps TRBD1 or TRBD2 (5 bases each). Germline V gene data show CDR1 as MNHNS and CDR2 as SASEGT. V shed 4 bases and J shed 0 bases, with 10 bases lying between them. CDR3 length: 14 residues. In nucleotides, the CDR3 is TGTGCCAGCAGTGTTGGGGACCTCTCCTACGAGCAGTACTTC. Translated, it gives CASSVGDLSYEQYF.

The chain recombines TRBV14 with TRBJ1-5; 10 bases are shared with TRBD1. In germline, CDR1 is SGHDN, CDR2 FVKESK. The ends lost 4 bases at V and 5 bases at J; junction bases unmatched: 2. The CDR3 length is 14 residues. The CDR3 DNA is TGTGCCAGCAGCCCAGGGACAGGGGATCAGCCCCAGCATTTT. Protein sequence: CASSPGTGDQPQHF.

The genes are TRBV6-1 and TRBJ2-3; D unclear. The V end lost 2 bases, the J end lost 4 bases, and 13 bases lay between the germline ends. Germline V gene sequence: CDR1 MNHNS, CDR2 SASEGT. This CDR3 region has 15 residues. CDR3 region: CASSEFTNLPDTQYF. The CDR3 DNA follows: TGTGCCAGCAGTGAATTTACCAACCTTCCAGATACGCAGTATTTT.

The chain recombines TRBV6-5 with TRBJ1-6, with D possibly matching TRBD1 (6 bases). The CDR3 contains 13 residues. The germline V gene has CDR1 MNHEY and CDR2 SVGAGI. V was clipped by 10 bases and J by 5 bases, with 12 bases between them. CDR3 loop: CATRQVDNSPLHF. The DNA for the CDR3 is TGTGCCACCAGACAGGTGGATAATTCACCCCTCCACTTT.

This clone was detected once. One junction end does not reproduce the germline sequence, and a read error may be involved. The J gene is TRBJ2-5, the V gene TRBV7-7, with 7 bases fitting TRBD2. The CDR3 is made up of 13 amino acids. Germline CDR1 and CDR2: SSHAT and FNYEAQ (reference sequence). The CDR3: CASSWGEGETQYF. Here the CDR3 DNA reads TGTGCTAGCAGCTGGGGGGAGGGAGAGACCCAGTACTTC.

CDR3 nucleotide sequence: TGTGCCAGTAGTATCGGCCCTGAGGACTATGGCTACACCTTC. As protein: CASSIGPEDYGYTF. The rearrangement uses TRBV19 and TRBJ1-2; D not certain. V lost 3 bases, J lost 3 bases, and 11 bases lay in between. Germline V gene data show CDR1 as LNHDA and CDR2 as SQIVND (reference sequence). This CDR3 region has 14 residues. Full variable domain (outside the CDR3, taken from reference TRBV19 and TRBJ1-2): DGGITQSPKYLFRKEGQNVTLSCEQNLNHDAMYWYRQDPGQGLRLIYYSQIVNDFQKGDIAEGYSVSREKKESFPLTVTSAQKNPTAFYLCASSIGPEDYGYTFGSGTRLTVV.

The V and J genes are TRBV9 and TRBJ2-7; TRBD1 is a possible D gene (5 bases). Germline V gives CDR1 SGDLS, CDR2 YYNGEE. Trimming stripped 6 bases from V and 0 bases from J, with 25 bases between. There are 18 residues in the CDR3. The CDR3 sequence is CASIPVGAPNPSSYEQYV. The DNA of the CDR3 is TGTGCCAGCATCCCAGTTGGGGCCCCAAATCCCAGCTCCTACGAGCAGTACGTC.

The chain is built from TRBV6-5 and TRBJ2-3, with 7 bases matching TRBD2. The CDR3 consists of 13 residues. Germline assignment: CDR1 MNHEY and CDR2 SVGAGI. V trimming: 5 bases; J trimming: 3 bases; junction bases outside the gene matches: 2. The CDR3, as DNA: TGTGCCAGCAGTGGGGGGGTGACAGATACGCAGTATTTT. This gives the protein CASSGGVTDTQYF.

The chain combines TRBV15 with TRBJ2-7; weak D call: TRBD2 (5 bases). Germline V CDR1 and CDR2: LNHNV, YYDKDF (reference sequence). This CDR3 spans 15 amino acids. The V and J ends lost 0 bases and 1 base respectively, with 10 bases between them. CDR3 DNA: TGTGCCACCAGCAGAGATGCCCAGCGGTCCTACGAGCAGTACTTC. Residues: CATSRDAQRSYEQYF.

V is TRBV5-1 and J is TRBJ1-1; a possible D gene is TRBD1 (5 bases). With 2 bases removed from V and 2 bases from J, the gap between germline ends came to 10 bases. The CDR3 length is 14 residues. Germline lookup yields CDR1 SGHRS and CDR2 YFSETQ. The CDR3 spells CASSLSGGNTEAFF. For the CDR3, the DNA is TGCGCCAGCAGCTTAAGTGGGGGAAACACTGAAGCTTTCTTT.

CDR3 nucleotide sequence: TGTGCCAGCAGCCAACGCAGATCCCTGGCTAGCGGGGGGGCGAAAAATGAGCAGTTCTTC. Protein: CASSQRRSLASGGAKNEQFF. The J gene is TRBJ2-1, the V gene TRBV14; the match to TRBD2 covers 12 bases. This CDR3 has 20 residues. Losses at the gene ends were 2 bases for V and 7 bases for J; bases not matched to a gene: 18. Per the germline V gene, CDR1 is SGHDN and CDR2 is FVKESK.

The V call is TRBV12-5, the J call TRBJ2-1, with D possibly being TRBD2 (5 bases). V was pared by 2 bases and J by 10 bases, with 9 bases between. Germline V gene sequence: CDR1 LGHNT, CDR2 FRNRAP. CDR3 size: 12 residues. In nucleotides, the CDR3 is TGTGCTAGTGGTTTGCTCCGGAGGGAGCAGTTCTTC. It is translated as CASGLLRREQFF.

This chain links TRBV7-7 with TRBJ2-5, with 7 nucleotides matching TRBD1. V lost 1 base and J lost 2; bases outside the gene matches: 10. The CDR3 is 17 residues long. CDR1 is SSHAT and CDR2 is FNYEAQ in the germline V gene (reference sequence). CDR3 coding DNA: TGTGCCAGCAGCTTAGGAGGGACAGCGTTGCCTCAAGAGACCCAGTACTTC. Translated: CASSLGGTALPQETQYF.